The 27 T cell receptor beta chains below were found in one sample sequenced in a study of memory CD4+ T cells and cytomegalovirus serostatus. Single viable CD3+CD4+CD8-CD45RO+ cells were sorted as the memory CD4+ T cells. Assay used: immunoSEQ multiplex PCR; TCRdb lists only in-frame clones, some missing. Of over 40,000 clones listed, roughly 83% are singletons. The sequencing input was memory CD4+ T cells from blood. The origin of the receptors is an adult in good health and CMV-seronegative.

The rearrangement joins TRBV11-2 to TRBJ2-7, with D perhaps matching TRBD2 (8 bases). Trimming pared 2 bases from V and 7 bases from J, leaving 15 bases between. Germline V gene data show CDR1 as SGHAT and CDR2 as FQNNGV. This CDR3 spans 14 amino acids. The CDR3 loop reads CASSLYGGGQEQYF. CDR3 nucleotides: TGTGCCAGCAGCTTATACGGGGGGGGACAGGAGCAGTACTTC.

V is TRBV18 and J is TRBJ1-1; D gene unclear. In germline, CDR1 is KGHSH, CDR2 LQKENI. V shed 0 bases and J shed 0 bases, with 17 bases lying between them. This CDR3 has 18 amino acids. This CDR3 is CASSPPATVFLMNTEAFF. The CDR3 DNA is TGTGCCAGCTCACCACCGGCCACAGTGTTTCTCATGAACACTGAAGCTTTCTTT.

This rearrangement joins TRBV15 to TRBJ2-7; D gene uncertain. Germline V gives CDR1 LNHNV, CDR2 YYDKDF (reference sequence). This CDR3 contains 12 residues. V lost 0 bases to trimming and J lost 6 bases, with 6 bases between them. CDR3 sequence (DNA): TGTGCCACCAGCAGAGATCGATTCGAGCAGTACTTC. Residues: CATSRDRFEQYF.

The chain joins TRBV5-1 to TRBJ2-7; D ambiguous. The germline V gene has CDR1 SGHRS and CDR2 YFSETQ. Trimming removed 4 bases from V and 4 bases from J, with 6 bases in between. CDR3 size: 11 residues. The CDR3 here is CASSENYEQYF. The DNA of the CDR3 is TGCGCCAGCAGCGAGAATTACGAGCAGTACTTC.

This chain uses TRBV7-9 with TRBJ1-5; 7 bases fit TRBD1. The germline V gene encodes CDR1 SEHNR and CDR2 FQNEAQ (reference sequence). Trimming took 3 bases from V and 5 from J; bases not matched to a gene: 4. The CDR3 loop spans 14 amino acids. The CDR3 nucleotides are TGTGCCAGCAGCTTTACAGGGGCCTATCAGCCCCAGCATTTT. Protein sequence: CASSFTGAYQPQHF.

The chain uses TRBV9 and TRBJ1-4; the match to TRBD1 covers 10 bases. Germline assignment: CDR1 SGDLS and CDR2 YYNGEE. V gave up 3 bases and J gave up 8 bases; unmatched junction bases: 7. The CDR3 sequence is 15 residues long. This chain's CDR3 is CASSAVTGGVEKLFF. For the CDR3, the DNA is TGTGCCAGCAGCGCCGTGACAGGGGGCGTAGAAAAACTGTTTTTT.

In its sample, this clone was seen once. The CDR3 region has the DNA TGTGCCAGCAGCGTAGCGACAGGGGGAGATGAAAAACTGTTTTTT. Translating gives CASSVATGGDEKLFF. This chain connects TRBV9 to TRBJ1-4; TRBD1 matches at 9 bases. CDR1 is SGDLS and CDR2 is YYNGEE in the germline V gene. With 0 bases clipped from V and 6 bases from J, the junction kept 3 bases outside the gene matches. The CDR3 runs to 15 residues.

CDR3 sequence reads: CASSQPPSGFANEQFF. The DNA of the CDR3 is TGCGCCAGCAGCCAACCCCCCTCAGGGTTCGCCAATGAGCAGTTCTTC. The gene calls are TRBV4-1 and TRBJ2-1, with TRBD1 as a possible D gene (5 bases). Germline CDR1 is MGHRA and CDR2 is YSYEKL. The CDR3 contains 16 residues. Trimming shortened V by 2 bases and J by 6 bases, and 17 bases separated the two germline ends.

V gene TRBV29-1 combines with J gene TRBJ2-5, with 7 bases fitting TRBD1. CDR3 length equals 12 residues. Germline CDR1 reads SQVTM; CDR2 reads ANQGSEA. The J segment lost 4 bases and the V segment lost 3 bases, leaving 2 bases of the junction unmatched. CDR3 amino acids: CSVESGGETQYF. The DNA of the CDR3 is TGCAGCGTTGAGTCAGGGGGAGAGACCCAGTACTTC.

This chain connects TRBV7-9 to TRBJ1-2; D is uncertain. Germline CDR1 and CDR2: SEHNR and FQNEAQ (reference sequence). The CDR3 runs to 13 residues. V lost 7 bases and J 4 bases, leaving 13 bases between the germline ends. CDR3 in DNA: TGTGCCAGCACCAAAAACACCCTCTATGGCTACACCTTC. Translating it yields CASTKNTLYGYTF.

The chain recombines TRBV20-1 with TRBJ1-4, with D unclear. Germline V CDR1 and CDR2: DFQATT, SNEGSKA (reference sequence). The CDR3 consists of 11 residues. With 3 bases removed from V and 11 bases from J, the gap between germline ends came to 10 bases. This CDR3 reads CSASAEDKLFF. The CDR3 region has the DNA TGCAGTGCTAGTGCTGAGGATAAACTGTTTTTT.

This chain connects TRBV29-1 to TRBJ2-3; TRBD2 matches 8 bases. The CDR3 loop spans 13 amino acids. Losses at the gene ends were 4 bases for V and 5 bases for J; bases not matched to a gene: 5. From germline, CDR1 is SQVTM and CDR2 ANQGSEA. The DNA of the CDR3 is TGCAGCGTTGTCGGGGGGGGTATAGATACGCAGTATTTT. Protein sequence: CSVVGGGIDTQYF.

V and J are TRBV6-1 and TRBJ1-1, with D maybe TRBD1 (5 bases). The CDR3 loop spans 15 amino acids. V lost 5 bases and J lost 1, with 14 bases in between. In germline, CDR1 is MNHNS, CDR2 SASEGT. The CDR3 bases are TGTGCCAGCAGTTGGGGGGTTTTCGGGAACACTGAAGCTTTCTTT. Protein product: CASSWGVFGNTEAFF.

The chain joins TRBV5-4 to TRBJ2-3; the D gene is possibly TRBD2 (6 bases). Germline CDR1 is SGHNT and CDR2 is YYREEE (reference sequence). The V and J ends lost 4 bases and 6 bases respectively, with 12 bases between them. The CDR3 sequence is 13 residues long. In DNA form, the CDR3 reads TGTGCCAGCAGCCCCCCTGCGGGGGATACGCAGTATTTT. Its protein is CASSPPAGDTQYF.

This chain uses TRBV11-2 with TRBJ2-1; TRBD2 matches at 9 bases. The CDR3 contains 15 residues. The germline V gene has CDR1 SGHAT and CDR2 FQNNGV. Trimming cost V 5 bases and J 5 bases; bases outside gene matches: 7. The DNA of the CDR3 is TGTGCCAGCAGCAATATGGCGGGGGGGAACAATGAGCAGTTCTTC. Encoded protein: CASSNMAGGNNEQFF.

The rearrangement links TRBV2 to TRBJ1-4; D gene unclear. The CDR3 is 14 amino acids. Trimming shortened V by 6 bases and J by 6 bases, and 14 bases separated the two germline ends. From germline, CDR1 is SNHLY and CDR2 FYNNEI. CDR3 sequence reads: CASRGGRFDEKLFF. The CDR3 coding sequence is TGTGCCAGCAGGGGAGGAAGATTCGATGAAAAACTGTTTTTT.

This chain links TRBV6-5 with TRBJ2-7; possible D gene TRBD1, 5 bases. Trimming stripped 4 bases from V and 3 bases from J, with 16 bases between. Germline CDR1 is MNHEY and CDR2 is SVGAGI. The CDR3 runs to 15 residues. For the CDR3, the DNA is TGTGCCAGCAGTTCGTCATATCAGGGAAACTACGAGCAGTACTTC. Translating gives CASSSSYQGNYEQYF.

This chain connects TRBV10-3 to TRBJ1-2, with TRBD1 identical over 8 bases. The V gene's germline CDR1 is ENHRY and CDR2 SYGVKD. The CDR3 sequence is 16 residues long. V trimming: 2 bases; J trimming: 0 bases; junction bases outside the gene matches: 5. This CDR3 is CAISEEQGEANYGYTF. CDR3 nucleotides: TGTGCCATCAGTGAGGAACAGGGGGAAGCTAACTATGGCTACACCTTC.

The rearrangement links TRBV7-3 to TRBJ2-1, with a tentative D call TRBD2 (5 bases). V lost 3 bases and J lost 4, with 7 bases in between. Looked up from germline, CDR1 is SGHTA and CDR2 is FQGTGA. This CDR3 contains 13 residues. Here the CDR3 reads CASSFSVYNEQFF. CDR3 DNA sequence: TGTGCCAGCAGCTTTAGCGTATACAATGAGCAGTTCTTC.

The gene calls are TRBV5-6 and TRBJ1-3; 7 nucleotides line up with TRBD1. The CDR3 spans 16 residues. Germline CDR1 and CDR2: SGHDT and YYEEEE. With V trimmed by 4 bases and J by 0 bases, 7 bases remained unmatched. This chain's CDR3 is CASSLETGLSGNTIYF. DNA of the CDR3: TGTGCCAGCAGCCTTGAGACAGGGCTCTCTGGAAACACCATATATTTT.

The chain couples TRBV6-1 to TRBJ1-6; 7 bases are shared with TRBD1. The germline V gene encodes CDR1 MNHNS and CDR2 SASEGT. This CDR3 has 15 residues. V was clipped by 7 bases and J by 4 bases; unmatched bases: 7. CDR3 in DNA: TGTGCCAGCACCGGGGGACAGTCTTATAATTCACCCCTCCACTTT. Protein: CASTGGQSYNSPLHF.

The V gene is TRBV11-2, the J gene TRBJ2-2, with D perhaps TRBD2 (7 bases). V lost 2 bases and J lost 1, with 14 bases in between. CDR1 is SGHAT and CDR2 is FQNNGV in the germline V gene. The CDR3 runs to 17 residues. The CDR3 is CASSLRGGLMNTGELFF. The CDR3, as DNA: TGTGCCAGCAGCTTAAGGGGGGGCCTTATGAACACCGGGGAGCTGTTTTTT.

This clone has only a few counts. The chain couples TRBV5-1 to TRBJ2-2; 11 bases line up with TRBD2. CDR1 SGHRS and CDR2 YFSETQ come from the germline V gene. This CDR3 has 16 amino acids. After removal of 2 bases from V and 4 bases from J, the junction contained 4 bases not matched to a gene. CDR3 in amino acids: CASSFSLAGGTGELFF. The DNA for the CDR3 is TGCGCCAGCAGCTTTTCGCTAGCGGGGGGCACCGGGGAGCTGTTTTTT. The entire variable domain, with the rest obtained from reference TRBV5-1 and TRBJ2-2, is as follows: KAGVTQTPRYLIKTRGQQVTLSCSPISGHRSVSWYQQTPGQGLQFLFEYFSETQRNKGNFPGRFSGRQFSNSRSEMNVSTLELGDSALYLCASSFSLAGGTGELFFGEGSRLTVL.

Here the CDR3 reads CASSYSYRDGSPLHF. As DNA, the CDR3 is TGTGCCAGCAGTTACTCGTACAGGGACGGGTCACCCCTCCACTTT. The chain employs TRBV6-6 and TRBJ1-6; the D gene is possibly TRBD1 (6 bases). The germline CDR1 and CDR2 sequences are MNHNY and SVGAGI (reference sequence). Trimming cost V 0 bases and J 10 bases, with 13 bases left between them. CDR3 size: 15 residues.

The chain recombines TRBV5-8 with TRBJ2-4, with D perhaps TRBD1 (6 bases). CDR1 is SGHTS, CDR2 YDEGEE, per germline. CDR3 length: 14 amino acids. The germline V and J ends were trimmed by 4 bases and 8 bases, with 16 bases remaining between them. The CDR3 region has the DNA TGTGCCAGCAGCGGGGGCAGGGAAGGGGACATTCAGTACTTC. This sequence encodes CASSGGREGDIQYF. The complete variable domain, with remaining parts taken from reference TRBV5-8 and TRBJ2-4, reads EAGVTQSPTHLIKTRGQQATLRCSPISGHTSVYWYQQALGLGLQFLLWYDEGEERNRGNFPPRFSGRQFPNYSSELNVNALELEDSALYLCASSGGREGDIQYFGAGTRLSVL.

This chain joins TRBV9 and TRBJ1-2, with 8 bases aligning to TRBD1. Germline values: CDR1 SGDLS, CDR2 YYNGEE. The CDR3 sequence is 14 residues long. The V gene end was trimmed by 0 bases and the J gene end by 5 bases; junction bases not matched to a gene: 3. CDR3 in DNA: TGTGCCAGCAGCGTAGCAGGACAGGGTTATGGCTACACCTTC. Translation: CASSVAGQGYGYTF.

V is TRBV6-1 and J is TRBJ1-4; 7 nucleotides line up with TRBD1. Germline V lookup: CDR1 MNHNS, CDR2 SASEGT. V was pared by 9 bases and J by 5 bases, with 6 bases of the junction left unmatched. The CDR3 spans 13 residues. CDR3 bases: TGTGCCAGTTCCGGGACAGTCAATGAAAAACTGTTTTTT. Translated: CASSGTVNEKLFF.